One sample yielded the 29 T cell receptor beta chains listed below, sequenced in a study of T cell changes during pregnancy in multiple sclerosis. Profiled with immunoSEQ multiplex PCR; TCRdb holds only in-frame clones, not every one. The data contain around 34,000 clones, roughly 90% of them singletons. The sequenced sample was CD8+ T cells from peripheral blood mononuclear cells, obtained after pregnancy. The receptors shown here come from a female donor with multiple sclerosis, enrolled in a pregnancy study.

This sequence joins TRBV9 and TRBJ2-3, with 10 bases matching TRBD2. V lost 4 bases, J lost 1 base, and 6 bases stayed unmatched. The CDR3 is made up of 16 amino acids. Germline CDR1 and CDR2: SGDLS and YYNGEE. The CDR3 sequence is CASSPSGGAGTDTQYF. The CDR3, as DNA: TGTGCCAGCAGCCCAAGCGGGGGGGCGGGCACAGATACGCAGTATTTT.

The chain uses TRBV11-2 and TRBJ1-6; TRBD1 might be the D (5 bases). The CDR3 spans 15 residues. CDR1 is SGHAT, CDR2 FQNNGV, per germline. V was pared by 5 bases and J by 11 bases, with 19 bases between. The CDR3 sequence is CASSPGRSAGTPLHF. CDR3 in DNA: TGTGCCAGCAGCCCAGGGAGGTCCGCAGGTACACCCCTCCACTTT.

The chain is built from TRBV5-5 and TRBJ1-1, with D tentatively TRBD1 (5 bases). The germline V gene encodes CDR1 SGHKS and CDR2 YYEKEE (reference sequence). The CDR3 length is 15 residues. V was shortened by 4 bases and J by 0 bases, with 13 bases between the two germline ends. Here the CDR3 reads CASSDEMGLNTEAFF. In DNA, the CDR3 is TGTGCCAGCAGCGACGAAATGGGGCTGAACACTGAAGCTTTCTTT.

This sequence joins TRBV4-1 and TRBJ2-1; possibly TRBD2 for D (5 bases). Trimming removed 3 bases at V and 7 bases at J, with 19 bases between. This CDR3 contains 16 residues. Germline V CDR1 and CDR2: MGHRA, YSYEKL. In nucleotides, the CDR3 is TGCGCCAGCAGCCATGAACCCGGGGATCTCCTTAATGAGCAGTTCTTC. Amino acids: CASSHEPGDLLNEQFF.

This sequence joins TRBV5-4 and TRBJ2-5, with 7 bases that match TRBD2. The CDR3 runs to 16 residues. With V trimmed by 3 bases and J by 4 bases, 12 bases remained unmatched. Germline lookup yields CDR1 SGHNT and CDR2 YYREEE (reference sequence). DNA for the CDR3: TGTGCCAGCAGCTCCCCGCTCGGGAGGTCAGGAGAGACCCAGTACTTC. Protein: CASSSPLGRSGETQYF.

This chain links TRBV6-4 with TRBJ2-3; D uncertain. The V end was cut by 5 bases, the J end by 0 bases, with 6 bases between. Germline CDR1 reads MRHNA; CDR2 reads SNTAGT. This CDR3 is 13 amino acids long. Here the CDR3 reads CASSISSTDTQYF. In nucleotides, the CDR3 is TGTGCCAGCAGTATCTCTAGCACAGATACGCAGTATTTT.

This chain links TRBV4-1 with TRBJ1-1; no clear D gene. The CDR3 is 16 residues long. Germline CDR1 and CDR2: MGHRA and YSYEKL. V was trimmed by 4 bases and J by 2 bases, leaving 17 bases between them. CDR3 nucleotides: TGCGCCAGCAGCCTTCTTACTGGGGAGTATAACACTGAAGCTTTCTTT. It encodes CASSLLTGEYNTEAFF.

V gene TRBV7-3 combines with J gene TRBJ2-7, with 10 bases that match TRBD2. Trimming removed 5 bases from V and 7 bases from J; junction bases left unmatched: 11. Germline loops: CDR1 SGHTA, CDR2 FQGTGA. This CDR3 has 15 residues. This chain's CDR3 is CASSTLAGDKREQYF. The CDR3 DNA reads TGTGCCAGCAGCACCCTAGCGGGGGATAAGAGAGAGCAGTACTTC.

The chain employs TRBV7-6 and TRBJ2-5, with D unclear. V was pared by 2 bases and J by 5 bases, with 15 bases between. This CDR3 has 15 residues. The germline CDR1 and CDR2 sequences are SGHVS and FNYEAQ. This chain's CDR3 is CASSLLSTSRETQYF. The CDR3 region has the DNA TGTGCCAGCAGCTTACTGAGTACGAGTCGGGAGACCCAGTACTTC.

In nucleotides, the CDR3 is TGTGCCAGCGGGGCTAGCGGGGTTGGGGAGACCCAGTACTTC. This encodes CASGASGVGETQYF. The chain links TRBV9 to TRBJ2-5; 9 bases align to TRBD2. Germline V CDR1 and CDR2: SGDLS, YYNGEE. V lost 7 bases, J lost 5 bases, and 9 bases stayed unmatched. The CDR3 has 14 amino acids.

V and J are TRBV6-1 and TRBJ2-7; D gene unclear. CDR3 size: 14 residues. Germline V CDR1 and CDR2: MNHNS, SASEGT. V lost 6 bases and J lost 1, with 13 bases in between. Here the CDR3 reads CASSYYDGSYEQYF. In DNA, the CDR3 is TGTGCCAGCAGCTACTATGACGGTTCCTACGAGCAGTACTTC.

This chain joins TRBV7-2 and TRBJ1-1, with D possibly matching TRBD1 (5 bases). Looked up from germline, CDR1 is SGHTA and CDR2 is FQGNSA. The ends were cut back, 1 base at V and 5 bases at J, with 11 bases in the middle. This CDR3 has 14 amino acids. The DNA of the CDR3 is TGTGCCAGCAGCTTAGAAGGGGTCGGGACTGAAGCTTTCTTT. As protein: CASSLEGVGTEAFF.

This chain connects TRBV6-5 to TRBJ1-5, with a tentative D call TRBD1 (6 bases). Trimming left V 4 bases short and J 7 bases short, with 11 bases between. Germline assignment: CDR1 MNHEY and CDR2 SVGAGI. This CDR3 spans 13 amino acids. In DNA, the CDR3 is TGTGCCAGCAGTTTCGGGGGGCAACAGCCCCAGCATTTT. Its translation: CASSFGGQQPQHF.

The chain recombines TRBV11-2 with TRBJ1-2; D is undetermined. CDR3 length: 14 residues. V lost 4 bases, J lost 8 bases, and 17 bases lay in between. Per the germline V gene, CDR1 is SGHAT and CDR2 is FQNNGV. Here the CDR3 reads CASSSGGFPEGYTF. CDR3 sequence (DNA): TGTGCCAGCAGCTCCGGCGGTTTCCCGGAGGGCTACACCTTC.

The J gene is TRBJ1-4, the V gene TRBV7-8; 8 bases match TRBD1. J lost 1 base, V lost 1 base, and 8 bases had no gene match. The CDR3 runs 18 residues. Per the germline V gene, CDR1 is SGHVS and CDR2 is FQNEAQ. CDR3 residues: CASSLGRGRRGTNEKLFF. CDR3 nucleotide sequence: TGTGCCAGCAGCTTAGGCAGGGGGCGCCGGGGAACTAATGAAAAACTGTTTTTT.

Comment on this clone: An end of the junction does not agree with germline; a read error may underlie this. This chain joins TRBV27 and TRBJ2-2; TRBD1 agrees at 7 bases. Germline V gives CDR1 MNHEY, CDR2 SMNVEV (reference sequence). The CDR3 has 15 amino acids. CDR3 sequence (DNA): TGTGCCAGCGGAACCGGGACAGCCTCCACCCGGGAGCTGTTTTTT. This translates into CASGTGTASTRELFF.

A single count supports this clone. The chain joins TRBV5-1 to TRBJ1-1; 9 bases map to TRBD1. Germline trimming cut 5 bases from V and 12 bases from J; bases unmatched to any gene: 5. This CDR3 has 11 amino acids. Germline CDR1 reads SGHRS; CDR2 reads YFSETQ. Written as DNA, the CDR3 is TGCGCCAGCAGTCAGGGACAGGGATCTTTCTTT. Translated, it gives CASSQGQGSFF.

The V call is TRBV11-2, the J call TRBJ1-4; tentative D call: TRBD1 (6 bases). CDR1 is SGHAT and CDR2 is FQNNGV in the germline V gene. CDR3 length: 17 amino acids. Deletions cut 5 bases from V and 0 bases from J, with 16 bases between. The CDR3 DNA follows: TGTGCCAGCAGCCGAAGGCCCTGGACAGCAACTAATGAAAAACTGTTTTTT. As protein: CASSRRPWTATNEKLFF.

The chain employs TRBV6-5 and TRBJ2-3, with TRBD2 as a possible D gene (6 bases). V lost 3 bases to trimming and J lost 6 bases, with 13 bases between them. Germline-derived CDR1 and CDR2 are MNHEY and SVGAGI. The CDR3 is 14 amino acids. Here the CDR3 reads CASSYATRGDTQYF. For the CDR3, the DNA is TGTGCCAGCAGTTATGCGACACGGGGGGATACGCAGTATTTT.

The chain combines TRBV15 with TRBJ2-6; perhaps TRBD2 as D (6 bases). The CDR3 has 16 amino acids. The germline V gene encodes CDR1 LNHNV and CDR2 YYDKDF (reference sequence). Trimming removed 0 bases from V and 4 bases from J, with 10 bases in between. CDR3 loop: CATSRDRGTGANVLTF. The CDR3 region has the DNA TGTGCCACCAGCAGAGATCGCGGGACCGGGGCCAACGTCCTGACTTTC.

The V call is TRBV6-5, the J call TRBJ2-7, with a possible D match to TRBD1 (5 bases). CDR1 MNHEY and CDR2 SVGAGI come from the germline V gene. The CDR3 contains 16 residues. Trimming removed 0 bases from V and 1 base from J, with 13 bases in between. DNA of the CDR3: TGTGCCAGCAGTTACTCGGCCAGGGATGCTTCCTACGAGCAGTACTTC. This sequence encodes CASSYSARDASYEQYF.

The CDR3 here is CASSFYGGTAAGQYF. CDR3 bases: TGTGCCAGCAGCTTTTACGGAGGGACAGCCGCGGGGCAGTACTTC. V usage is TRBV27 and J usage is TRBJ2-7; D is possibly TRBD1 (7 bases). V was shortened by 6 bases and J by 9 bases, with 24 bases between the two germline ends. This CDR3 comprises 15 residues. The germline V gene encodes CDR1 MNHEY and CDR2 SMNVEV (reference sequence).

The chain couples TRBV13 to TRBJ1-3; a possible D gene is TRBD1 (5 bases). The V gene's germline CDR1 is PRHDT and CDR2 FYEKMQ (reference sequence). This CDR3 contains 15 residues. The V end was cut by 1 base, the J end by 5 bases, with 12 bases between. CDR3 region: CASSLAGGTRNTIYF. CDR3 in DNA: TGTGCCAGCAGCTTAGCGGGGGGAACTAGAAACACCATATATTTT.

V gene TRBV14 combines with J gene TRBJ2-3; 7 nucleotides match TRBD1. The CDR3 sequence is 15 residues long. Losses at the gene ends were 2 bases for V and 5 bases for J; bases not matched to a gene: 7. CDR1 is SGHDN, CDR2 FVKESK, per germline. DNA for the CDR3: TGTGCCAGCAGCCAACCAATAGACAGGGAAGATACGCAGTATTTT. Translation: CASSQPIDREDTQYF.

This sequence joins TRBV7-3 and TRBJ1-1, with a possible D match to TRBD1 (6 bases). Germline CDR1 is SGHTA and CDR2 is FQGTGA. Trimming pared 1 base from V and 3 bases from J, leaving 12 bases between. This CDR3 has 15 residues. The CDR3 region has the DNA TGTGCCAGCAGCTTAAGCAGGGGCCCACACACTGAAGCTTTCTTT. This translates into CASSLSRGPHTEAFF.

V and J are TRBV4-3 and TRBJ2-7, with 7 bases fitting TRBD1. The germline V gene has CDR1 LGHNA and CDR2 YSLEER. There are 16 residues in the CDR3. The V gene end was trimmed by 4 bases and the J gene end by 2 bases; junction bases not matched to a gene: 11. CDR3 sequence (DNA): TGCGCCAGCAGCCTAAGCGCTACAGGGGAAACCTACGAGCAGTACTTC. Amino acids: CASSLSATGETYEQYF.

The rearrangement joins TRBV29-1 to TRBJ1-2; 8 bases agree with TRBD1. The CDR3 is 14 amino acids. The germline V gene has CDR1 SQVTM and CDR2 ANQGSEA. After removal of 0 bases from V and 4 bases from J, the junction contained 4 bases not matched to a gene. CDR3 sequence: CSVEDRGLVYGYTF. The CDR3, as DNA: TGCAGCGTTGAAGACAGGGGGCTGGTCTATGGCTACACCTTC.

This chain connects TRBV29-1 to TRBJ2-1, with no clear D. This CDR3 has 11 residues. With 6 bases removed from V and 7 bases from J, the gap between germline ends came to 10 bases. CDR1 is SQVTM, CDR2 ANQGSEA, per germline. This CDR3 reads CSVSSENEQFF. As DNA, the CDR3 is TGCAGCGTCTCCAGCGAGAATGAGCAGTTCTTC.

CDR3 in DNA: TGTGCCAGCTCACCAGGGGACAGACCCACTGAAGCTTTCTTT. As protein: CASSPGDRPTEAFF. J is TRBJ1-1 and V is TRBV18, with 7 bases identical to TRBD1. Germline V gene lookup returns CDR1 KGHSH and CDR2 LQKENI. V dropped 2 bases and J dropped 4; count of bases not matched to a gene: 4. The length of the CDR3 is 14 residues.